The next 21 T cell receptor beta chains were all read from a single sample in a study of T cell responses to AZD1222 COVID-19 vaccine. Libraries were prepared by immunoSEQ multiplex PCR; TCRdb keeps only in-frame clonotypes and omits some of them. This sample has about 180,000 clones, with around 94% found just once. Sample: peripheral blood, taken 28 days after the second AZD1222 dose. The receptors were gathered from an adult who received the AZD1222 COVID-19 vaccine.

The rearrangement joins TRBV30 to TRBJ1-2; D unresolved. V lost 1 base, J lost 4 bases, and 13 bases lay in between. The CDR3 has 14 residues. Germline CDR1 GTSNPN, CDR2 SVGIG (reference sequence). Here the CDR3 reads CAWSGVDGFYGYTF. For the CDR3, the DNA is TGTGCCTGGAGTGGAGTGGACGGATTCTATGGCTACACCTTC.

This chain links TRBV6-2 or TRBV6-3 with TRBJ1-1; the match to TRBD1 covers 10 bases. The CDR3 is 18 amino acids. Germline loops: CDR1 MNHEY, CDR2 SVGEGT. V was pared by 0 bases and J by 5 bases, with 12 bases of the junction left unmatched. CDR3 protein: CASSYSGDRGAWRTEAFF. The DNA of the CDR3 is TGTGCCAGCAGTTACTCTGGGGACAGGGGTGCTTGGCGTACTGAAGCTTTCTTT.

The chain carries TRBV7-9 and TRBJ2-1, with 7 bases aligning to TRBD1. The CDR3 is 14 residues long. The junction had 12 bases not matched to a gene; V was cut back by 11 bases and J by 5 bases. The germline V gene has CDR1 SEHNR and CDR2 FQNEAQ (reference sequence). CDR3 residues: CAASPRTGNNEQFF. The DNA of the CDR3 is TGTGCCGCATCTCCAAGGACAGGAAACAATGAGCAGTTCTTC.

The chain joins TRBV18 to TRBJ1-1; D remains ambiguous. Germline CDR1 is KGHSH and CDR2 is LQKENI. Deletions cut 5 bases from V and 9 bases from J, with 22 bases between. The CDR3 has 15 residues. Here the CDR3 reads CASSFRPSLEEKAFF. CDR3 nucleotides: TGTGCCAGCTCATTCCGACCCAGTCTGGAAGAGAAAGCTTTCTTT.

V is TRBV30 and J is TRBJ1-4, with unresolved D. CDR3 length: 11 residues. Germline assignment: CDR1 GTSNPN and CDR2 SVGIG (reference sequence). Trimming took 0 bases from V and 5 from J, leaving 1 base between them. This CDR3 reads CAWSVNEKLFF. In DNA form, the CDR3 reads TGTGCCTGGAGTGTAAATGAAAAACTGTTTTTT.

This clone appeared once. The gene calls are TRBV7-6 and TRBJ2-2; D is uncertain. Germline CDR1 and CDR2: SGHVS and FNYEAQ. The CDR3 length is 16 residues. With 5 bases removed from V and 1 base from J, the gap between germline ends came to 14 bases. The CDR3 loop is CASSLPPGGNTGELFF. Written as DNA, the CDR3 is TGTGCCAGCAGCCTACCACCAGGCGGGAACACCGGGGAGCTGTTTTTT.

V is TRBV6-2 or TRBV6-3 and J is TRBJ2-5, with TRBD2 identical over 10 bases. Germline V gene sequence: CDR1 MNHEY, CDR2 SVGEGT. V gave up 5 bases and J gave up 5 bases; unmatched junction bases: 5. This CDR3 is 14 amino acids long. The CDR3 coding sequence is TGTGCCAGCAGTGGAGCGGGGGGGGAGGAGACCCAGTACTTC. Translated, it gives CASSGAGGEETQYF.

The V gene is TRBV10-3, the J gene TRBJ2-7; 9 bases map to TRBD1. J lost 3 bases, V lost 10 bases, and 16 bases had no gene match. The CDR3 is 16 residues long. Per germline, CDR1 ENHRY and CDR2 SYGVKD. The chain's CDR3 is CATRAGAGQGDYEQYF. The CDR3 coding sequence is TGTGCCACGCGGGCCGGCGCGGGACAGGGAGACTACGAGCAGTACTTC.

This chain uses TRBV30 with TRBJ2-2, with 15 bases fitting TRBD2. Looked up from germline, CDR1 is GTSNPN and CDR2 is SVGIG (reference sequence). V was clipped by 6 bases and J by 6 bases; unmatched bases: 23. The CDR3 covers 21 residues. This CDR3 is CACISLGLAGGPGPSPGELFF. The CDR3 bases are TGTGCCTGCATATCCTTAGGACTAGCGGGAGGGCCAGGACCCTCCCCCGGGGAGCTGTTTTTT.

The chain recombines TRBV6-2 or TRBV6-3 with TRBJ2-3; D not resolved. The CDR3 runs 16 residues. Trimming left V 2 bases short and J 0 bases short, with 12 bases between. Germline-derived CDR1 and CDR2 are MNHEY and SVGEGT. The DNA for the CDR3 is TGTGCCAGCAGTTACGGATCCGGGCCCAGCACAGATACGCAGTATTTT. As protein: CASSYGSGPSTDTQYF.

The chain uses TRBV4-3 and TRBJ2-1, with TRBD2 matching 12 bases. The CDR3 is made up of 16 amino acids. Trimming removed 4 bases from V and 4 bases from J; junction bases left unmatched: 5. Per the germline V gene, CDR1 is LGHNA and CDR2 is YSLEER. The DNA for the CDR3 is TGCGCCAGCAGCCCTTCGACTAGCGGGGGTTACAATGAGCAGTTCTTC. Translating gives CASSPSTSGGYNEQFF.

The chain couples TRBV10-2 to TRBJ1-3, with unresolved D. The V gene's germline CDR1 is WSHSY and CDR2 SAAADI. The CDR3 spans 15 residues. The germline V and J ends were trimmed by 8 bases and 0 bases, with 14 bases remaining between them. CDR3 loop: CASGDPWYSGNTIYF. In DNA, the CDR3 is TGCGCCAGCGGAGATCCGTGGTACTCTGGAAACACCATATATTTT.

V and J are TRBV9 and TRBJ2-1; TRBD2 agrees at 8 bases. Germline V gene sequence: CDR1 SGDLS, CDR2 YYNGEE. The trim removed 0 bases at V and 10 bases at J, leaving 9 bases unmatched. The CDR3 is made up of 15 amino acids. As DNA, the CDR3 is TGTGCCAGCAGCGTAGGTGACGGGAGGGCCACAGAGCAGTTCTTC. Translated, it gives CASSVGDGRATEQFF. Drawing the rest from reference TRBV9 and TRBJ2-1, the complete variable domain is DSGVTQTPKHLITATGQRVTLRCSPRSGDLSVYWYQQSLDQGLQFLIQYYNGEERAKGNILERFSAQQFPDLHSELNLSSLELGDSALYFCASSVGDGRATEQFFGPGTRLTVL.

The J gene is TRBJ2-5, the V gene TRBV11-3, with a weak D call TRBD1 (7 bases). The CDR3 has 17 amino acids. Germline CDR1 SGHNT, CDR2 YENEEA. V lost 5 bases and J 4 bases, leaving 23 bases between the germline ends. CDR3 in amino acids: CASSPSVFAGGRETQYF. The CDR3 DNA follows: TGTGCCAGCAGCCCTAGCGTGTTCGCAGGGGGGAGAGAGACCCAGTACTTC.

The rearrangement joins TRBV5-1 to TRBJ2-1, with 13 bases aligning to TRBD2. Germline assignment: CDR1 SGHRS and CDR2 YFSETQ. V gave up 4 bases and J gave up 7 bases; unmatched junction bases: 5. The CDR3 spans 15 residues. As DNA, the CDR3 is TGCGCCAGCAGCACACTAGCGGGGGGGCCTAATGAGCAGTTCTTC. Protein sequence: CASSTLAGGPNEQFF. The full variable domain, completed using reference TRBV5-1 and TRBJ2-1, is KAGVTQTPRYLIKTRGQQVTLSCSPISGHRSVSWYQQTPGQGLQFLFEYFSETQRNKGNFPGRFSGRQFSNSRSEMNVSTLELGDSALYLCASSTLAGGPNEQFFGPGTRLTVL.

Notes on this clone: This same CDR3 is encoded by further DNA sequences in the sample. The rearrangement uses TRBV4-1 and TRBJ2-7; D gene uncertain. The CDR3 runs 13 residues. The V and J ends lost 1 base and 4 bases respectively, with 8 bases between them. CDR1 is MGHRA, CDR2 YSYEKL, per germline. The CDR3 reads CASSQGIGYEQYF. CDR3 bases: TGCGCCAGCAGCCAAGGGATAGGGTACGAGCAGTACTTC.

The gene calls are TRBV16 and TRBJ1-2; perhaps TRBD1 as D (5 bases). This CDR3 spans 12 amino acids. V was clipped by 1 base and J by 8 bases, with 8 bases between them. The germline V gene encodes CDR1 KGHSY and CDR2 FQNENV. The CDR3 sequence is CASSQFGGGYTF. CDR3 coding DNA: TGTGCCAGCAGCCAATTCGGGGGAGGCTACACCTTC.

The DNA of the CDR3 is TGCGCCAGCAGAGAGGGGGCCGGGCTCTACGAGCAGTACTTC. Its translation: CASREGAGLYEQYF. This chain connects TRBV10-2 to TRBJ2-7; 7 positions agree with TRBD1. Trimming cost V 6 bases and J 3 bases; bases outside gene matches: 8. Germline CDR1 and CDR2: WSHSY and SAAADI. CDR3 size: 14 residues.

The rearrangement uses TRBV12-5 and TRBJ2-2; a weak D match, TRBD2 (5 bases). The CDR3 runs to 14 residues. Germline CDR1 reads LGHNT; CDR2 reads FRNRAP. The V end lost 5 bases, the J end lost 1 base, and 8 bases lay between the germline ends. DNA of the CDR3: TGTGCTAGTGGTCCCCGGGGGAACACCGGGGAGCTGTTTTTT. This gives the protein CASGPRGNTGELFF.

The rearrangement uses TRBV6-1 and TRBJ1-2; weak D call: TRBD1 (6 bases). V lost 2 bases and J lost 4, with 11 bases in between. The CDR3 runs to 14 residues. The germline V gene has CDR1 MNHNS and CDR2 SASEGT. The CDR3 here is CASSERGGLYGYTF. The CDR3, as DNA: TGTGCCAGCAGTGAACGTGGGGGCCTCTATGGCTACACCTTC.

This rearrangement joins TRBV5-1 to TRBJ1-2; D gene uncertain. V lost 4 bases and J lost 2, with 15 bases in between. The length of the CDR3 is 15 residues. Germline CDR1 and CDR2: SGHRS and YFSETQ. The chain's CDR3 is CASSLTPQKNYGYTF. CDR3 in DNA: TGCGCCAGCAGCCTTACCCCACAGAAAAACTATGGCTACACCTTC.